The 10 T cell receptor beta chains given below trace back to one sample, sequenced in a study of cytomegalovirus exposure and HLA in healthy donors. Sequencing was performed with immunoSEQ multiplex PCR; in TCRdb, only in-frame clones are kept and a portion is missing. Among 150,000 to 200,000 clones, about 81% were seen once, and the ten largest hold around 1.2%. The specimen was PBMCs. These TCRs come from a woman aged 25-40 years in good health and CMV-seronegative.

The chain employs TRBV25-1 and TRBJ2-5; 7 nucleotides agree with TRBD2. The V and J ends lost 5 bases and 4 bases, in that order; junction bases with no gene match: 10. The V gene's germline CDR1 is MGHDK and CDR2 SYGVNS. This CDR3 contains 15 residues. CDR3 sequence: CASSTQTSSRETQYF. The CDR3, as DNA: TGTGCCAGCAGTACTCAGACTAGCAGTCGAGAGACCCAGTACTTC.

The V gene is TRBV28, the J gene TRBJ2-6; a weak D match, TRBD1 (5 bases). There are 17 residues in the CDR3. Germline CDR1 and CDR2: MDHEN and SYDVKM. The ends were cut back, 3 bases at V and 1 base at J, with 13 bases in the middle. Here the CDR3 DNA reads TGTGCCAGCAGTTTGGGGCAGGGCACTTCTGGGGCCAACGTCCTGACTTTC. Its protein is CASSLGQGTSGANVLTF. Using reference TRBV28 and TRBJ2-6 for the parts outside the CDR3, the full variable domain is DVKVTQSSRYLVKRTGEKVFLECVQDMDHENMFWYRQDPGLGLRLIYFSYDVKMKEKGDIPEGYSVSREKKERFSLILESASTNQTSMYLCASSLGQGTSGANVLTFGAGSRLTVL.

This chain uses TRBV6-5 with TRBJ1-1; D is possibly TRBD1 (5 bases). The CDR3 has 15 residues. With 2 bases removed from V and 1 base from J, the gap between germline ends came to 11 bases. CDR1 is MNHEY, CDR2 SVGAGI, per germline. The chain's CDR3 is CASSYITGRNTEAFF. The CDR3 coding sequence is TGTGCCAGCAGTTACATCACAGGAAGGAACACTGAAGCTTTCTTT.

CDR3 loop: CASTLLDTGELFF. The CDR3, as DNA: TGCGCCAGCACCCTATTGGACACCGGGGAGCTGTTTTTT. The J gene is TRBJ2-2, the V gene TRBV5-1; unclear D gene. V was shortened by 6 bases and J by 3 bases, with 9 bases between the two germline ends. Germline-derived CDR1 and CDR2 are SGHRS and YFSETQ. The CDR3 extends over 13 amino acids. Supplemented by reference TRBV5-1 and TRBJ2-2, the full variable domain reads KAGVTQTPRYLIKTRGQQVTLSCSPISGHRSVSWYQQTPGQGLQFLFEYFSETQRNKGNFPGRFSGRQFSNSRSEMNVSTLELGDSALYLCASTLLDTGELFFGEGSRLTVL.

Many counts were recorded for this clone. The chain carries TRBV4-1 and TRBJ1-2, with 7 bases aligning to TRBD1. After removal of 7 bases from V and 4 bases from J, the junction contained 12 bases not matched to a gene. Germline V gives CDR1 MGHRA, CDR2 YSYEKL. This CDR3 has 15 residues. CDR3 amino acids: CASNLQTQGGYGYTF. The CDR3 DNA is TGCGCCAGCAATCTACAAACGCAGGGGGGCTATGGCTACACCTTC.

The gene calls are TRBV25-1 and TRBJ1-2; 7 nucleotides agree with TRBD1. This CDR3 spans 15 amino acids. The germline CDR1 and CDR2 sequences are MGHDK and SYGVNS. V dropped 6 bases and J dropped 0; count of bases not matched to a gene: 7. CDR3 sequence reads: CASSQGGSPNYGYTF. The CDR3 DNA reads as TGTGCCAGCAGCCAGGGGGGAAGCCCTAACTATGGCTACACCTTC.

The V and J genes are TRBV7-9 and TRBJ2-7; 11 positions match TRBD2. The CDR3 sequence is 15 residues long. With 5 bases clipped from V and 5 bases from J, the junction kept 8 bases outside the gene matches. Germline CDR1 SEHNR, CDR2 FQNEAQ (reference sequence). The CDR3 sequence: CASSPRGSGRDEQYF. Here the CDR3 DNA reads TGTGCCAGCAGCCCCCGGGGTAGCGGGAGGGACGAGCAGTACTTC.

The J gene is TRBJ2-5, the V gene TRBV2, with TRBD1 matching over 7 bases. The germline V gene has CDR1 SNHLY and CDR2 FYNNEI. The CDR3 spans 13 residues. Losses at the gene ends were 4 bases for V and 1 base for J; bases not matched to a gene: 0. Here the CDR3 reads CASSGDSQETQYF. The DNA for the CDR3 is TGTGCCAGCAGTGGGGACAGCCAAGAGACCCAGTACTTC. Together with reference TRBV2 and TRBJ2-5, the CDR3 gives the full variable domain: EPEVTQTPSHQVTQMGQEVILRCVPISNHLYFYWYRQILGQKVEFLVSFYNNEISEKSEIFDDQFSVERPDGSNFTLKIRSTKLEDSAMYFCASSGDSQETQYFGPGTRLLVL.

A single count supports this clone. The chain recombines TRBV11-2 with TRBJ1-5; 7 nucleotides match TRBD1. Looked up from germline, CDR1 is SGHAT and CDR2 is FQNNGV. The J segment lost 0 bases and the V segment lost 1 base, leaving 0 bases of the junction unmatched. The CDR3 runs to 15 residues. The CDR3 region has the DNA TGTGCCAGCAGCTTAGGGGACAGTAGCAATCAGCCCCAGCATTTT. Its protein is CASSLGDSSNQPQHF.

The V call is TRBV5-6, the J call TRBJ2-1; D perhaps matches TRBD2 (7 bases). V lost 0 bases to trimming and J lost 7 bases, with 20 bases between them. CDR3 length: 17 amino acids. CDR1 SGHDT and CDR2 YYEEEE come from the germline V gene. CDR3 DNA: TGTGCCAGCAGCTTGGAACTTATGGGGGGGCCTATTAATGAGCAGTTCTTC. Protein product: CASSLELMGGPINEQFF. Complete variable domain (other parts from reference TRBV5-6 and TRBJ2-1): DAGVTQSPTHLIKTRGQQVTLRCSPKSGHDTVSWYQQALGQGPQFIFQYYEEEERQRGNFPDRFSGHQFPNYSSELNVNALLLGDSALYLCASSLELMGGPINEQFFGPGTRLTVL.